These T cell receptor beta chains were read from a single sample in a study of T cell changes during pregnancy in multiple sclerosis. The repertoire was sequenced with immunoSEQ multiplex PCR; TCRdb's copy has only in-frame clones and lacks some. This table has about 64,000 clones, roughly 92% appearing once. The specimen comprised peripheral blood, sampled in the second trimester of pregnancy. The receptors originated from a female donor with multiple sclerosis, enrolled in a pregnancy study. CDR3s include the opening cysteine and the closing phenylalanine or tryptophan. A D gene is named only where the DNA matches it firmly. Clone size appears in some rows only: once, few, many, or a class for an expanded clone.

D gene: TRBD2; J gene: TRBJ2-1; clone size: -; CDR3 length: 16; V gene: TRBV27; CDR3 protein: CASSLGATSGRNEQFF; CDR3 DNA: TGTGCCAGCAGTTTAGGTGCGACTAGCGGGAGGAATGAGCAGTTCTTC
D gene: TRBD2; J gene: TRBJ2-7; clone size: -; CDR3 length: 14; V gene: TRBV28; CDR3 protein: CASSGLAGVFEQYF; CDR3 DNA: TGTGCCAGCAGTGGACTAGCGGGAGTTTTCGAGCAGTACTTC
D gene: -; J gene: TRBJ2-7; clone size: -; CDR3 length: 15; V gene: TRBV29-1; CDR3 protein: CSVEDPRGSPYEQYF; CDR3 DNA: TGCAGCGTTGAAGATCCTCGGGGGTCCCCCTACGAGCAGTACTTC
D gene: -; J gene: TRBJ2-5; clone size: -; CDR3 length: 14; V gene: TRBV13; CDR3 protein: CASRGAMAEETQYF; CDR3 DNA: TGTGCCAGCAGGGGAGCAATGGCGGAAGAGACCCAGTACTTC
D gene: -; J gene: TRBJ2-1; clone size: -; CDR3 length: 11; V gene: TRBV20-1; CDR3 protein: CSAETGNEQFF; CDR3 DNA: TGCAGTGCGGAAACGGGCAATGAGCAGTTCTTC
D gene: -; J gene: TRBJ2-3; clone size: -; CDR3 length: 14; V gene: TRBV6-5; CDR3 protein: CASRKDSLRDTQYF; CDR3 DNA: TGTGCCAGCAGAAAGGACTCCCTCAGGGATACGCAGTATTTT
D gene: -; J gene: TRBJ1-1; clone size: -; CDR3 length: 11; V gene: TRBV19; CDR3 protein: CASSIPDFPVF; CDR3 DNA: TGTGCCAGTAGTATCCCGGACTTCCCGGTCTTT
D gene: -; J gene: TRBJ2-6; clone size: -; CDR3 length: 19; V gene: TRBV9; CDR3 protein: CASSAGVAVASPGANVLTF; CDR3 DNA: TGTGCCAGCAGCGCGGGGGTGGCGGTCGCGTCACCTGGGGCCAACGTCCTGACTTTC
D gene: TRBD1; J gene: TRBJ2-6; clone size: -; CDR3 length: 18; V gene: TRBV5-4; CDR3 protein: CASSLGGQGARGANVLTF; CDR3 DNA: TGTGCCAGCAGCTTGGGAGGCCAGGGGGCGCGGGGGGCCAACGTCCTGACTTTC
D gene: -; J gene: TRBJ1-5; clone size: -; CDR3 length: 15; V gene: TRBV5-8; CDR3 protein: CASSLGLQYNQPQHF; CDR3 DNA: TGTGCCAGCAGCTTGGGTCTACAGTACAATCAGCCCCAGCATTTT
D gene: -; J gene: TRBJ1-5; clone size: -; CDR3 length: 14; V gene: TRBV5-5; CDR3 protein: CASSLEGSGQPQHF; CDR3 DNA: TGTGCCAGCAGCTTGGAAGGGTCGGGGCAGCCCCAGCATTTT
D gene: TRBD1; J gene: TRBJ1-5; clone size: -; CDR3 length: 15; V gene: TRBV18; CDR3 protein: CASSPGTGGDQPQHF; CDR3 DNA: TGTGCCAGCTCCCCCGGGACAGGGGGGGATCAGCCCCAGCATTTT
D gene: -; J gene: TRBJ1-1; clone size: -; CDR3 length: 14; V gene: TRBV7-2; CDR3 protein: CASRSADRNTEAFF; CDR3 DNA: TGTGCCAGCAGATCGGCTGACAGGAACACTGAAGCTTTCTTT
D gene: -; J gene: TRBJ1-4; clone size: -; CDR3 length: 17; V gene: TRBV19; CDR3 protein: CASSTYPTAVTNEKLFF; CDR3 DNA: TGTGCCAGTAGTACTTACCCGACGGCGGTGACTAATGAAAAACTGTTTTTT
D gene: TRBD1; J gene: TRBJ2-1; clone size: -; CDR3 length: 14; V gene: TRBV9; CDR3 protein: CASSMGDRGYEQFF; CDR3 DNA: TGTGCCAGCAGCATGGGGGACAGGGGCTATGAGCAGTTCTTC
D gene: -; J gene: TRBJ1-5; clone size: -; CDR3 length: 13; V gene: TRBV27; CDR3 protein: CASRARFDQPQHF; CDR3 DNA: TGTGCCAGCCGCGCACGGTTTGATCAGCCCCAGCATTTT
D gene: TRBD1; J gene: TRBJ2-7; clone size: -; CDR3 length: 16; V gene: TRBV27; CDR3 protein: CASSLTGTGSSYEQYF; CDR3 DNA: TGTGCCAGCAGTTTAACCGGGACAGGGTCCTCCTACGAGCAGTACTTC
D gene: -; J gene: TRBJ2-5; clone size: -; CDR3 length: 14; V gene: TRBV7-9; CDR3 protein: CASSLPMTGETQYF; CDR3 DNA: TGTGCCAGCAGCTTACCCATGACAGGAGAGACCCAGTACTTC
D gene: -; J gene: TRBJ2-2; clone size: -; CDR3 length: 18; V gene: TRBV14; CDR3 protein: CASSQRQHTNPNTGELFF; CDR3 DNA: TGTGCCAGCAGCCAACGACAGCACACCAATCCGAACACCGGGGAGCTGTTTTTT
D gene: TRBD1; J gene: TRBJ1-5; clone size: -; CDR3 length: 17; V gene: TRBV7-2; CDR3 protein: CASSPTTGGYGNQPQHF; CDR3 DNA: TGTGCCAGCAGCCCAACGACAGGGGGGTATGGCAATCAGCCCCAGCATTTT
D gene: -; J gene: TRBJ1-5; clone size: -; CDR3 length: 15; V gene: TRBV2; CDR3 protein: CASSEGAGSNQPQHF; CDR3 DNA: TGTGCCAGCAGTGAAGGTGCGGGGAGCAATCAGCCCCAGCATTTT
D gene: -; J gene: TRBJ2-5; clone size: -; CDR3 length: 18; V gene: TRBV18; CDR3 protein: CASSPRLLGSGGKETQYF; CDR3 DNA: TGTGCCAGCTCACCCCGCCTCCTGGGTTCGGGCGGGAAAGAGACCCAGTACTTC
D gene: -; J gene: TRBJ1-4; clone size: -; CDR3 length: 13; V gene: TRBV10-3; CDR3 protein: CAISVGGNEKLFF; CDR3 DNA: TGTGCCATCAGTGTAGGGGGTAATGAAAAACTGTTTTTT
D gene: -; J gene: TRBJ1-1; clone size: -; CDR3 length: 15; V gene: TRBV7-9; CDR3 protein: CASSPWAGEGTEAFF; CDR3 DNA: TGTGCCAGCAGCCCCTGGGCAGGGGAGGGGACTGAAGCTTTCTTT
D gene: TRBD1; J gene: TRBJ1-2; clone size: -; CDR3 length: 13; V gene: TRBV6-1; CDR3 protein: CASEPWDRVFYTF; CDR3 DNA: TGTGCCAGCGAACCCTGGGACAGGGTTTTCTACACCTTC
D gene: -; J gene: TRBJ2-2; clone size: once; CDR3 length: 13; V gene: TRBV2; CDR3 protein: CASSQAETGELFF; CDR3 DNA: TGTGCCAGCAGTCAGGCAGAGACCGGGGAGCTGTTTTTT
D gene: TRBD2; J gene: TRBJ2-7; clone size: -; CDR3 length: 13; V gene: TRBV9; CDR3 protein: CASSGGLAGEQYF; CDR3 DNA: TGTGCCAGCAGCGGGGGACTAGCGGGTGAGCAGTACTTC
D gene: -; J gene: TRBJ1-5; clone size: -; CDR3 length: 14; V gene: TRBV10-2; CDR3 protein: CATKNSIGGQPQHF; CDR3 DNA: TGCGCCACCAAGAACAGCATCGGGGGTCAGCCCCAGCATTTT
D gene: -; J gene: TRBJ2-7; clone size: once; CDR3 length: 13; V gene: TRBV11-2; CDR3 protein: CASSLGTDYEQYF; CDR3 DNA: TGTGCCAGCAGCTTAGGGACAGATTACGAGCAGTACTTC
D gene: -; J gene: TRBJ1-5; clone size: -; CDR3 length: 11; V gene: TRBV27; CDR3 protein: CAQQRNQPQHF; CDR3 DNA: TGTGCTCAACAGCGCAATCAGCCCCAGCATTTT
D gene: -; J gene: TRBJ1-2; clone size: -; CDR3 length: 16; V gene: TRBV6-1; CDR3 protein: CASSEGALPSIYGYTF; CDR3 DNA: TGTGCCAGCAGTGAGGGGGCGCTACCGAGCATCTATGGCTACACCTTC
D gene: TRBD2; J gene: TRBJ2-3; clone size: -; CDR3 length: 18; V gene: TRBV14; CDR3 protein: CASSQDPHGTSGRATQYF; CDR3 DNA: TGTGCCAGCAGCCAAGATCCACATGGGACTAGCGGGAGGGCCACGCAGTATTTT
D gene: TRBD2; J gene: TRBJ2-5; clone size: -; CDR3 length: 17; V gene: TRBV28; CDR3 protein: CASSDGTSGRYQETQYF; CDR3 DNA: TGTGCCAGCAGTGACGGGACTAGCGGGAGATACCAAGAGACCCAGTACTTC
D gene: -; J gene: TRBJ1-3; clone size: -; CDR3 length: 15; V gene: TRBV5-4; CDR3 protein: CASSLMGKPGNTIYF; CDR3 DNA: TGTGCCAGCAGCCTAATGGGCAAGCCTGGAAACACCATATATTTT
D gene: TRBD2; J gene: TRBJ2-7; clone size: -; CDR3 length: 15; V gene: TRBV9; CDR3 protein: CASSPAGGVDYEQYF; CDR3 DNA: TGTGCCAGCAGCCCAGCGGGGGGGGTAGACTACGAGCAGTACTTC
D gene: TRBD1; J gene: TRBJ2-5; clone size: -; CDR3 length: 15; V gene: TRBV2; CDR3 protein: CASSARTGGGETQYF; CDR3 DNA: TGTGCCAGCAGTGCTAGGACAGGGGGGGGTGAGACCCAGTACTTC
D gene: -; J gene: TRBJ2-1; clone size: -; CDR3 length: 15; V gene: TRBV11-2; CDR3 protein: CASSLRTQGPNEQFF; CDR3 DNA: TGTGCCAGCAGCCTACGGACGCAGGGCCCCAATGAGCAGTTCTTC
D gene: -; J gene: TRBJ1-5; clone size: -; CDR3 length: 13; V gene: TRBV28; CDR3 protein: CASRAGEYQPQHF; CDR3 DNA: TGTGCCAGCAGGGCGGGAGAGTATCAGCCCCAGCATTTT
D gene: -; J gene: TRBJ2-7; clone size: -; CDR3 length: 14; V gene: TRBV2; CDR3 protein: CASSEGAGFYEQYF; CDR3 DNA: TGTGCCAGCAGTGAAGGGGCAGGATTTTACGAGCAGTACTTC
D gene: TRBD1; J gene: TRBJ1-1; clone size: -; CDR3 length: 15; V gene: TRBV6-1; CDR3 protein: CASSASQGFGTEAFF; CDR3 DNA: TGTGCCAGCAGTGCGTCACAGGGGTTTGGCACTGAAGCTTTCTTT
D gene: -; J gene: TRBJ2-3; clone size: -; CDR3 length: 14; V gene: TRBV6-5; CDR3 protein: CASSYIQNTDTQYF; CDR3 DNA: TGTGCCAGCAGTTACATACAGAACACAGATACGCAGTATTTT
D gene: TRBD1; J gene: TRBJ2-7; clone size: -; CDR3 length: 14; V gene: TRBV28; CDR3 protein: CASRPTGKSYEQYF; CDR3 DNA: TGTGCCAGCAGGCCGACAGGGAAATCTTACGAGCAGTACTTC
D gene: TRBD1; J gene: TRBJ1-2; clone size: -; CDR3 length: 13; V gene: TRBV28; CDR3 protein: CASIPRQGEGYTF; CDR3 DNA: TGTGCCAGCATTCCCCGACAGGGGGAAGGCTACACCTTC
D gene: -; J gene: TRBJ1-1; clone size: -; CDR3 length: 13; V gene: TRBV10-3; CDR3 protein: CAISESVGTARIF; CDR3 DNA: TGTGCCATCAGTGAGTCAGTCGGAACGGCGAGGATCTTT
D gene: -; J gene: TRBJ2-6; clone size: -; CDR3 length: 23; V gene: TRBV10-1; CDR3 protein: CASSVGPGEGGRPKSSGANVLTF; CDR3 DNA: TGCGCCAGCAGTGTGGGGCCCGGAGAAGGTGGCAGGCCGAAGAGCTCTGGGGCCAACGTCCTGACTTTC
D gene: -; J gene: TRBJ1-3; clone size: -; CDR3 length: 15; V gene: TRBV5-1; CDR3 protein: CASSFNGGSGNTIYF; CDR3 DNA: TGCGCCAGCAGCTTTAACGGGGGCTCTGGAAACACCATATATTTT
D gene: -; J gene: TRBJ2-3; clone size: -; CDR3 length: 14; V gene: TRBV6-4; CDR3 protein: CASSVEAATDTQYF; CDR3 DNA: TGTGCCAGCAGTGTAGAAGCGGCCACAGATACGCAGTATTTT
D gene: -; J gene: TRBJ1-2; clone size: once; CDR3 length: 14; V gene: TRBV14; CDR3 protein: CASSGNSGALGYTF; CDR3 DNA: TGTGCCAGCAGCGGGAATTCAGGGGCGCTGGGCTACACCTTC
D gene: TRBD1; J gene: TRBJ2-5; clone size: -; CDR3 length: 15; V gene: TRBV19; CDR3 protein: CASSMGQKLTETQYF; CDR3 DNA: TGTGCCAGTAGTATGGGACAGAAGTTGACGGAGACCCAGTACTTC
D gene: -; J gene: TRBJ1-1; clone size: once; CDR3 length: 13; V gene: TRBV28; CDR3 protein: CASSSAGARGAFF; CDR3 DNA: TGTGCCAGCAGTTCGGCAGGGGCTAGAGGTGCTTTCTTT
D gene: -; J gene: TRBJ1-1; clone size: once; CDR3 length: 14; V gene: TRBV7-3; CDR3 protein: CASSLGPTNTEAFF; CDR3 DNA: TGTGCCAGCAGCTTGGGGCCCACAAACACTGAAGCTTTCTTT
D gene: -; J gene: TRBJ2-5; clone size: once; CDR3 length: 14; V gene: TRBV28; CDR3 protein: CASSFSTRSETQYF; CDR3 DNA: TGTGCCAGCAGCTTCTCGACTAGGAGCGAGACCCAGTACTTC
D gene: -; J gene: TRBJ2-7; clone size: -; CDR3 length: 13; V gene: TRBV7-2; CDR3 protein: CASSLVLRDEQYF; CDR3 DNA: TGTGCCAGCAGCTTAGTCCTTCGGGACGAGCAGTACTTC
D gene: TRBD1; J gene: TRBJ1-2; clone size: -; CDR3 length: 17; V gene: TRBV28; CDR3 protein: CASSLWGDRGKDYGYTF; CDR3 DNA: TGTGCCAGCAGTTTATGGGGAGACAGGGGGAAAGACTATGGCTACACCTTC
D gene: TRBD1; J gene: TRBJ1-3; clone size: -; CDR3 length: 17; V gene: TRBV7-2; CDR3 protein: CASSLVGTGLSGNTIYF; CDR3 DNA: TGTGCCAGCAGCTTAGTCGGGACAGGGTTGTCCGGAAACACCATATATTTT
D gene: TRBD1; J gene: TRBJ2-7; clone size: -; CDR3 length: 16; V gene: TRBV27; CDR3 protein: CASSLRGQVLPHEQYF; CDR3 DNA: TGTGCCAGCAGTCTGAGAGGACAGGTCCTACCCCACGAGCAGTACTTC
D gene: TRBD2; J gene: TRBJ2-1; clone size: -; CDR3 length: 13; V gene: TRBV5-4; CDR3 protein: CASSLASGNEQFF; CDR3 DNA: TGTGCCAGCAGCTTGGCTAGCGGGAATGAGCAGTTCTTC